Below are 7 T cell receptor beta chains sequenced from a single sample in a study of monozygotic twins with inflammatory bowel disease. No DNA is given; TCRdb re-called the 5' RACE reads and lists each CDR3 protein once. The sample has a few hundred thousand distinct CDR3 sequences. The sequenced sample was blood. Receptor source: a human donor with ulcerative colitis or Crohn's disease, or a healthy co-twin of an affected twin (not recorded which).

This chain joins TRBV20-1 and TRBJ2-5. Germline V gene data show CDR1 as DFQATT and CDR2 as SNEGSKA (reference sequence). The CDR3 length is 14 residues. The CDR3 is CSATRRVRQETQYF.

The chain employs TRBV18 and TRBJ2-1. The CDR3 loop spans 14 amino acids. Germline V gives CDR1 KGHSH, CDR2 LQKENI. CDR3 in amino acids: CASSPPAGYNEQFF.

CDR3 sequence reads: CASSLVLSGGEDTQYF. J is TRBJ2-3 and V is TRBV11-2; the TCRdb call, TRBD2, lacks DNA for checking. The CDR3 is 16 residues long. Germline V gives CDR1 SGHAT, CDR2 FQNNGV.

The rearrangement joins TRBV15 to TRBJ1-5; the D gene TCRdb calls, TRBD1, cannot be checked with no DNA. Germline CDR1 LNHNV, CDR2 YYDKDF (reference sequence). The CDR3 contains 14 residues. The CDR3: CATSSQGNNQPQHF.

J is TRBJ1-4 and V is TRBV5-1; TCRdb's assignment of TRBD1 cannot be checked, as there is no DNA. Germline loops: CDR1 SGHRS, CDR2 YFSETQ. The CDR3 has 16 amino acids. The CDR3 spells CASSPGDRRSTEKLFF.

The rearrangement uses TRBV29-1 and TRBJ1-2; no DNA is available, so the TRBD1 call from TCRdb remains unchecked. This CDR3 spans 12 amino acids. Per germline, CDR1 SQVTM and CDR2 ANQGSEA. This CDR3 is CSATGANYGYTF.

This rearrangement joins TRBV7-2 to TRBJ2-1. CDR3 size: 15 residues. Germline values: CDR1 SGHTA, CDR2 FQGNSA. Here the CDR3 reads CASSGTKSSYNEQFF.